The 2 T cell receptor beta chains listed next were all sequenced from one sample in a study of Graves' ophthalmopathy and Graves' hyperthyroidism. The TCR beta CDR3 regions underwent amplification from RNA transcripts. The library came from an HTBI-primed first-round RT-PCR and a second-round multiplex PCR. TCRdb analysed the multiplex PCR reads with MiXCR anew, one entry per CDR3 protein. The sample has about 400,000 distinct CDR3 sequences; around 20% are singletons. The sequenced sample consisted of peripheral blood. Receptors originate from a woman aged 18-29 years with Graves' ophthalmopathy.

This chain links TRBV19 with TRBJ2-7, with TRBD2 matching over 10 bases. The germline V gene has CDR1 LNHDA and CDR2 SQIVND (reference sequence). With V trimmed by 5 bases and J by 6 bases, 7 bases remained unmatched. The CDR3 loop spans 14 amino acids. CDR3 region: CASSPGLAMGEQYF. In DNA form, the CDR3 reads TGTGCCAGTAGTCCGGGACTAGCGATGGGCGAGCAGTACTTC.

This clonotype was detected once. CDR3 DNA: TGTGCCAGCAGCCCCTACGGCACCGGGGAGCTGTTTTTT. It is translated as CASSPYGTGELFF. This chain uses TRBV12-3 or TRBV12-4 with TRBJ2-2; the D is unclear. V was clipped by 6 bases and J by 4 bases, with 9 bases between them. This CDR3 is built from 13 residues.